The rows below give T cell receptor beta chains drawn from one sample of a study of blood T cell repertoires in COVID-19. Clones were sequenced by immunoSEQ multiplex PCR, and TCRdb holds only the in-frame ones, with some missing. Of some 210,000 clones listed, roughly four fifths were seen once; the top ten hold 12%. Material for sequencing was peripheral blood. Receptor source: a woman between 40 and 55 years old with acute or convalescent COVID-19. CDR3s include the opening cysteine and the closing phenylalanine or tryptophan. D genes are given only for firm matches. Not all rows give a size; the values are once, few, many and, for expanded clones, a class.

CDR3: CASSPRTGNSGNTIYF
DNA: TGTGCCAGCTCACCACGGACAGGGAATTCTGGAAACACCATATATTTT
J: TRBJ1-3
V: TRBV18
D: TRBD1
size: .

CDR3: CSASNQGTSGNTIYF
DNA: TGCAGTGCTAGTAATCAGGGTACTTCTGGAAACACCATATATTTT
J: TRBJ1-3
V: TRBV20-1
D: .
size: .

CDR3: CASNQIDTDTQYF
DNA: TGTGCCAGCAATCAGATTGACACAGATACGCAGTATTTT
J: TRBJ2-3
V: TRBV25-1
D: .
size: .

CDR3: CASSRGVAGTGELFF
DNA: TGCGCCAGCAGTCGCGGGGTAGCGGGCACCGGGGAGCTGTTTTTT
J: TRBJ2-2
V: TRBV4-3
D: TRBD2
size: .

CDR3: CATSDPSGRGTDTQYF
DNA: TGTGCCACCAGTGATCCTAGCGGGAGAGGCACAGATACGCAGTATTTT
J: TRBJ2-3
V: TRBV24-1
D: TRBD2
size: .

CDR3: CASIRTSGSEGELFF
DNA: TGCGCCAGCATCCGGACTAGCGGGAGTGAAGGGGAGCTGTTTTTT
J: TRBJ2-2
V: TRBV5-1
D: TRBD2
size: .

CDR3: CASSIAGITGELFF
DNA: TGTGCCAGCAGTATAGCGGGCATCACCGGGGAGCTGTTTTTT
J: TRBJ2-2
V: TRBV6-5
D: TRBD2
size: .

CDR3: CASSQARTSGYNEQFF
DNA: TGTGCCAGCAGCCAGGCTAGGACTAGCGGCTACAATGAGCAGTTCTTC
J: TRBJ2-1
V: TRBV3-1/TRBV3-2
D: TRBD2
size: .

CDR3: CASSPSRGGGDGYTF
DNA: TGTGCCAGCTCACCATCCCGTGGAGGAGGGGATGGCTACACCTTC
J: TRBJ1-2
V: TRBV18
D: .
size: .

CDR3: CATALAIFTDTQYF
DNA: TGTGCCACCGCCCTAGCGATATTCACAGATACGCAGTATTTT
J: TRBJ2-3
V: TRBV19
D: .
size: .

CDR3: CAWGGPRSSGNTIYF
DNA: TGTGCCTGGGGAGGTCCTAGGAGCTCTGGAAACACCATATATTTT
J: TRBJ1-3
V: TRBV30
D: .
size: .

CDR3: CASSNGRGRNNSPLHF
DNA: TGTGCCAGTAGTAATGGTAGGGGGCGGAATAATTCACCCCTCCACTTT
J: TRBJ1-6
V: TRBV19
D: TRBD1
size: .

CDR3: CASSFSGGTSDTQYF
DNA: TGCGCCAGCAGTTTTAGCGGGGGAACTTCAGATACGCAGTATTTT
J: TRBJ2-3
V: TRBV5-1
D: TRBD2
size: .

CDR3: CASSVVPGYGYTF
DNA: TGTGCCAGCAGCGTAGTGCCAGGCTATGGCTACACCTTC
J: TRBJ1-2
V: TRBV9
D: .
size: .

CDR3: CAWSVGQNEQFF
DNA: TGTGCCTGGAGTGTGGGGCAGAATGAGCAGTTCTTC
J: TRBJ2-1
V: TRBV30
D: .
size: .

CDR3: CASSVEKGVSGANVLTF
DNA: TGTGCCAGCAGCGTAGAGAAAGGGGTATCGGGGGCCAACGTCCTGACTTTC
J: TRBJ2-6
V: TRBV9
D: .
size: .

CDR3: CAWSLKREGPRGETQYF
DNA: TGTGCCTGGAGTCTTAAGCGGGAGGGCCCTCGAGGTGAGACCCAGTACTTC
J: TRBJ2-5
V: TRBV30
D: TRBD2
size: once

CDR3: CASSQYRPIAGGVETQYF
DNA: TGCGCCAGCAGTCAATATCGGCCTATAGCGGGGGGTGTTGAGACCCAGTACTTC
J: TRBJ2-5
V: TRBV23-1
D: TRBD2
size: .

CDR3: CASSHTGIEQYF
DNA: TGTGCCAGCAGCCATACAGGGATCGAGCAGTACTTC
J: TRBJ2-7
V: TRBV5-5
D: .
size: .

CDR3: CASSGPGLAGVKTGELFF
DNA: TGCGCCAGCAGCGGACCGGGACTAGCGGGAGTAAAAACCGGGGAGCTGTTTTTT
J: TRBJ2-2
V: TRBV5-1
D: TRBD2
size: .

CDR3: CASSLRGLAGPSEQFF
DNA: TGTGCCAGCAGCTTAAGGGGACTAGCGGGACCCAGTGAGCAGTTCTTC
J: TRBJ2-1
V: TRBV7-7
D: TRBD2
size: .

CDR3: CASSPGLAGEETQYF
DNA: TGTGCCAGCAGCCCCGGACTAGCGGGAGAAGAGACCCAGTACTTC
J: TRBJ2-5
V: TRBV3-1/TRBV3-2
D: TRBD2
size: .

CDR3: CAWSVPTGGATEAFF
DNA: TGTGCCTGGAGTGTCCCGACAGGGGGCGCAACTGAAGCTTTCTTT
J: TRBJ1-1
V: TRBV30
D: TRBD1
size: .

CDR3: CASSQGGAGGGTDTQYF
DNA: TGCGCCAGCAGCCAAGGCGGAGCGGGGGGCGGGACAGATACGCAGTATTTT
J: TRBJ2-3
V: TRBV4-1
D: TRBD2
size: .

CDR3: CAWSIDRGTEAFF
DNA: TGTGCCTGGAGTATCGACAGGGGCACTGAAGCTTTCTTT
J: TRBJ1-1
V: TRBV30
D: TRBD1
size: .

CDR3: CASGVGLAAPLSSYNEQFF
DNA: TGCGCCAGTGGGGTGGGACTAGCGGCCCCCTTAAGCTCCTACAATGAGCAGTTCTTC
J: TRBJ2-1
V: TRBV5-1
D: TRBD2
size: .

CDR3: CAWGTDDYEQYF
DNA: TGTGCCTGGGGGACAGACGACTACGAGCAGTACTTC
J: TRBJ2-7
V: TRBV30
D: TRBD1
size: .

CDR3: CASSRTGTPIYEQYF
DNA: TGTGCCAGCAGCCGAACCGGGACACCCATTTACGAGCAGTACTTC
J: TRBJ2-7
V: TRBV3-1/TRBV3-2
D: .
size: .

CDR3: CVSSLEGGDTYEQYF
DNA: TGTGTCAGCAGTTTGGAAGGGGGGGACACCTACGAGCAGTACTTC
J: TRBJ2-7
V: TRBV27
D: .
size: many

CDR3: CASSLIRTGEQYF
DNA: TGTGCCAGCAGCTTGATCCGTACGGGCGAGCAGTACTTC
J: TRBJ2-7
V: TRBV11-2
D: .
size: .

CDR3: CASSPTGTGIYNEQFF
DNA: TGTGCCAGCAGTCCAACCGGGACAGGGATATACAATGAGCAGTTCTTC
J: TRBJ2-1
V: TRBV11-2
D: TRBD1
size: .

CDR3: CASSLSGGDTGELFF
DNA: TGCGCCAGCAGCTTATCGGGAGGGGATACCGGGGAGCTGTTTTTT
J: TRBJ2-2
V: TRBV5-1
D: TRBD2
size: once

CDR3: CASSSQLDRMNTEAFF
DNA: TGCGCCAGCAGCTCCCAACTAGACAGGATGAACACTGAAGCTTTCTTT
J: TRBJ1-1
V: TRBV5-1
D: .
size: .

CDR3: CASTFGGLMNSPLHF
DNA: TGTGCCAGCACGTTCGGGGGACTGATGAATTCACCCCTCCACTTT
J: TRBJ1-6
V: TRBV13
D: .
size: .

CDR3: CASSPGGRSQETQYF
DNA: TGTGCCAGCAGCCCAGGGGGAAGGTCCCAAGAGACCCAGTACTTC
J: TRBJ2-5
V: TRBV11-3
D: TRBD1
size: few

CDR3: CASSPGGKGPEAFF
DNA: TGTGCCAGCAGTCCGGGAGGAAAGGGACCCGAAGCTTTCTTT
J: TRBJ1-1
V: TRBV6-6
D: .
size: .

CDR3: CASPVRQGENTGELFF
DNA: TGTGCCAGCCCTGTTAGACAGGGGGAAAACACCGGGGAGCTGTTTTTT
J: TRBJ2-2
V: TRBV7-9
D: TRBD1
size: few

CDR3: CASAPRVVDTEAFF
DNA: TGTGCCAGCGCCCCCAGGGTGGTGGACACTGAAGCTTTCTTT
J: TRBJ1-1
V: TRBV5-6
D: .
size: .

CDR3: CASSSPQDLPDF
DNA: TGTGCCAGCAGTTCTCCACAGGATCTACCAGACTTC
J: TRBJ2-5
V: TRBV12-3/TRBV12-4
D: .
size: .

CDR3: CAISESAGDTGELFF
DNA: TGTGCCATCAGTGAGTCGGCAGGGGACACCGGGGAGCTGTTTTTT
J: TRBJ2-2
V: TRBV10-3
D: .
size: .

CDR3: CASSQDRFQPQHF
DNA: TGTGCCAGCAGCCAAGACAGATTTCAGCCCCAGCATTTT
J: TRBJ1-5
V: TRBV3-1/TRBV3-2
D: .
size: once

CDR3: CASSLWGGNNEALHF
DNA: TGTGCCAGCAGCTTGTGGGGAGGGAACAACGAAGCCCTCCACTTT
J: TRBJ1-6
V: TRBV7-2
D: .
size: .

CDR3: CASSFRTSDTGELFF
DNA: TGTGCCAGCAGCTTCCGGACTAGTGACACCGGGGAGCTGTTTTTT
J: TRBJ2-2
V: TRBV7-2
D: TRBD2
size: .

CDR3: CASSRSGTQAIGEQFF
DNA: TGTGCCAGCAGTAGATCCGGGACTCAGGCAATTGGTGAGCAGTTCTTC
J: TRBJ2-1
V: TRBV6-2/TRBV6-3
D: .
size: .

CDR3: CASSDPLRGPLAGGSYEQYF
DNA: TGTGCCAGCAGTGACCCCCTCAGGGGGCCTCTAGCGGGAGGGTCCTACGAGCAGTACTTC
J: TRBJ2-7
V: TRBV2
D: TRBD2
size: .

CDR3: CASSLGTGGSNEQFF
DNA: TGCGCCAGCAGCTTGGGGACGGGAGGGAGCAATGAGCAGTTCTTC
J: TRBJ2-1
V: TRBV5-1
D: TRBD2
size: .

CDR3: CASSLEGAGKTEAFF
DNA: TGCGCCAGCAGCTTGGAGGGGGCGGGCAAAACTGAAGCTTTCTTT
J: TRBJ1-1
V: TRBV5-1
D: TRBD1
size: .

CDR3: CASSPRQAGQPQHF
DNA: TGTGCCAGCAGCCCCCGACAGGCGGGCCAGCCCCAGCATTTT
J: TRBJ1-5
V: TRBV6-5
D: .
size: .

CDR3: CASSPPGKWASGIHEQYF
DNA: TGTGCCAGCTCACCACCGGGAAAGTGGGCTAGCGGGATCCACGAGCAGTACTTC
J: TRBJ2-7
V: TRBV18
D: TRBD2
size: once

CDR3: CASSQETEEKLFF
DNA: TGCGCCAGCAGCCAAGAGACCGAGGAGAAACTGTTTTTT
J: TRBJ1-4
V: TRBV4-1
D: .
size: .